This TCR beta chain emerged from a study of response to subunit inactivated influenza vaccine. Overall study results and limits: Every seasonal influenza vaccination brings in few new T cells, the authors suggested.

Germline V gene sequence: CDR1 SNHLY, CDR2 FYNNEI. The CDR3 has 13 residues. V was pared by 7 bases and J by 0 bases, with 8 bases between. This clonotype was seen more than once but under ten times. Its specificity is unknown. TCRdb redid the calling of the RT-PCR reads with MiXCR, one entry per CDR3 protein. The top ten clones hold around 7.6% of a sample with 590,000 or so distinct CDR3 sequences, approximately 14% of them seen once. This specimen was PBMCs from blood, taken around 14 days before vaccination. The chain joins TRBV2 to TRBJ2-3, with a weak D call TRBD2 (5 bases). The source of this sequence is a man aged 45 to 65 who received an inactivated influenza vaccine. This CDR3 reads CASNSDSTDTQYF. In nucleotides, the CDR3 is TGTGCCAGCAATAGCGACAGCACAGATACGCAGTATTTT.